These 3 T cell receptor beta chains were sequenced from one sample in a study of blood T cell repertoires in COVID-19. TCRdb keeps only in-frame clones here, not all; method: immunoSEQ multiplex PCR. The sample lists about 180,000 clones; under 90% were seen once. Sequenced material: peripheral blood. Receptors were obtained from a person aged 70 to 85 with COVID-19, enrolled during active disease.

V gene TRBV11-2 combines with J gene TRBJ2-5, with a tentative D call TRBD1 (5 bases). V dropped 1 base and J dropped 4 bases, with 16 bases sitting between them. Germline V CDR1 and CDR2: SGHAT, FQNNGV. The CDR3 is 16 residues long. CDR3 in DNA: TGTGCCAGCAGCTTAGTGGGCCAGGGTCGGAGAGAGACCCAGTACTTC. Translation: CASSLVGQGRRETQYF.

V gene TRBV7-2 combines with J gene TRBJ1-6; D perhaps matches TRBD1 (6 bases). CDR3 length: 17 amino acids. Germline-derived CDR1 and CDR2 are SGHTA and FQGNSA. The V end was cut by 1 base, the J end by 2 bases, with 12 bases between. The CDR3 bases are TGTGCCAGCAGCTTAGAATCGGCAGGGGCCTATAATTCACCCCTCCACTTT. Protein sequence: CASSLESAGAYNSPLHF.

The rearrangement uses TRBV19 and TRBJ2-7, with 15 bases fitting TRBD2. Germline CDR1 is LNHDA and CDR2 is SQIVND (reference sequence). The CDR3 consists of 17 residues. After removal of 4 bases from V and 7 bases from J, the junction contained 11 bases not matched to a gene. The CDR3 protein is CASSKAGTSGRTGEQYF. DNA of the CDR3: TGTGCCAGTAGTAAAGCCGGGACTAGCGGGAGGACAGGGGAGCAGTACTTC.